One and the same sample provided the 6 T cell receptor beta chains below, sequenced in a study of T cell changes during pregnancy in multiple sclerosis. The repertoire was sequenced with immunoSEQ multiplex PCR; TCRdb's copy has only in-frame clones and lacks some. The data contain 90,000 to 100,000 clones, approximately 92% of them singletons. Source: peripheral blood, taken in the first trimester of pregnancy. The receptors here all came from a female donor with multiple sclerosis, enrolled in a pregnancy study.

This chain joins TRBV2 and TRBJ2-1; 10 bases align to TRBD2. The V segment lost 6 bases and the J segment 7 bases; nucleotides outside the gene matches: 9. This CDR3 contains 15 residues. Germline CDR1 and CDR2: SNHLY and FYNNEI. CDR3 sequence: CASRPSGGAWNEQFF. The DNA for the CDR3 is TGTGCCAGCAGACCCAGCGGGGGGGCTTGGAATGAGCAGTTCTTC.

The chain combines TRBV10-3 with TRBJ1-4; 9 nucleotides align to TRBD1. The CDR3 length is 15 residues. The V and J ends lost 3 bases and 8 bases, in that order; junction bases with no gene match: 7. Germline loops: CDR1 ENHRY, CDR2 SYGVKD. The CDR3 is CAISEPGQGWEKLFF. The CDR3 DNA is TGTGCCATCAGTGAACCGGGACAGGGTTGGGAAAAACTGTTTTTT.

This chain links TRBV13 with TRBJ2-3; TRBD2 agrees at 9 bases. The germline CDR1 and CDR2 sequences are PRHDT and FYEKMQ (reference sequence). Losses at the gene ends were 3 bases for V and 2 bases for J; bases not matched to a gene: 9. The CDR3 is 17 residues long. CDR3 in DNA: TGTGCCAGCAGCTTTGCTAGCGGGGATCCCTCCACAGATACGCAGTATTTT. It yields the protein CASSFASGDPSTDTQYF.

The chain carries TRBV2 and TRBJ2-6, with D possibly being TRBD2 (6 bases). The CDR3 is 13 residues long. The germline V gene has CDR1 SNHLY and CDR2 FYNNEI. Trimming took 10 bases from V and 9 from J, leaving 16 bases between them. The CDR3 loop reads CATTRGGSNVLTF. The DNA of the CDR3 is TGTGCCACGACGCGGGGTGGGAGCAACGTCCTGACTTTC.

V usage is TRBV6-5 and J usage is TRBJ2-1; 7 bases line up with TRBD2. J was trimmed by 0 bases and V by 6 bases; bases with no gene match: 5. Germline V lookup: CDR1 MNHEY, CDR2 SVGAGI. CDR3 length: 15 amino acids. The CDR3 region is CASRRTRTSYNEQFF. The CDR3 DNA reads TGTGCCAGCAGGCGGACTAGAACCTCCTACAATGAGCAGTTCTTC.

In nucleotides, the CDR3 is TGTGCCAGCAGCCAACGGCCAGGGTACGGTTCACCCCTCCACTTT. It yields the protein CASSQRPGYGSPLHF. The chain uses TRBV9 and TRBJ1-6; D might be TRBD1 (5 bases). The germline CDR1 and CDR2 sequences are SGDLS and YYNGEE. The ends were cut back, 4 bases at V and 9 bases at J, with 17 bases in the middle. The CDR3 spans 15 residues.